What follows are 10 T cell receptor beta chains derived from one specimen sequenced in a study of T cell repertoires in cytomegalovirus infection. TCRdb reprocessed the reads with MiXCR, giving one entry per CDR3 protein. This table holds around 300,000 distinct CDR3 sequences, around a tenth found once. Sequencing was carried out using PBMCs. These TCRs come from a human donor in good health (CMV status not recorded). Some clones in this sample may be carry-over from other donors' samples.

This clonotype has ten or more counts. The gene calls are TRBV7-2 and TRBJ2-3, with unresolved D. V was cut by 5 bases and J by 3 bases, with 6 bases left in between. In germline, CDR1 is SGHTA, CDR2 FQGNSA. There are 12 residues in the CDR3. The CDR3, as DNA: TGTGCCAGCAGCGAGTTAACAGATACGCAGTATTTT. It encodes CASSELTDTQYF.

In this sample, this clonotype turned up a few times. The V gene is TRBV7-9, the J gene TRBJ2-5, with D possibly matching TRBD1 (6 bases). This CDR3 contains 15 residues. CDR1 and CDR2 (germline): SEHNR, FQNEAQ (reference sequence). Trimming removed 3 bases from V and 1 base from J, with 12 bases in between. CDR3 residues: CASSLLTGSQETQYF. Here the CDR3 DNA reads TGTGCCAGCAGCTTGTTGACAGGTTCCCAAGAGACCCAGTACTTC.

The sample holds a few counts of this clonotype. This sequence joins TRBV19 and TRBJ1-5, with D unclear. The germline V gene encodes CDR1 LNHDA and CDR2 SQIVND (reference sequence). V lost 3 bases to trimming and J lost 0 bases, with 18 bases between them. This CDR3 has 18 amino acids. CDR3 DNA: TGTGCCAGTAGTATGAGGTTGGGCAGACCAGATAGCAATCAGCCCCAGCATTTT. It specifies CASSMRLGRPDSNQPQHF.

This clonotype was observed a few times. The chain links TRBV7-3 to TRBJ2-3, with a possible D match to TRBD2 (5 bases). The CDR3 has 15 amino acids. Germline CDR1 is SGHTA and CDR2 is FQGTGA. The V gene lost 1 base and the J gene lost 1 base, with 9 bases spanning the gap. CDR3 DNA: TGTGCCAGCAGCTTAAACGGGATCGGCACAGATACGCAGTATTTT. It encodes CASSLNGIGTDTQYF.

This clonotype occurred many times. V usage is TRBV7-2 and J usage is TRBJ1-4; possibly TRBD1 for D (5 bases). V lost 5 bases and J lost 8, with 18 bases in between. Germline assignment: CDR1 SGHTA and CDR2 FQGNSA. The length of the CDR3 is 15 residues. CDR3 DNA: TGTGCCAGCAGCCCCGGTTGGGGGACTGGGGAAAAACTGTTTTTT. It encodes CASSPGWGTGEKLFF.

This clonotype has only a few counts. The genes are TRBV11-2 and TRBJ1-4; a weak D match, TRBD1 (5 bases). CDR1 and CDR2 from the germline V gene are SGHAT and FQNNGV. Trimming cost V 5 bases and J 14 bases, with 21 bases left between them. The CDR3 spans 14 residues. CDR3 DNA: TGTGCCAGCAGCCCCGCCCCGTTGGGGGGACCGCTGTTTTTT. Translation gives CASSPAPLGGPLFF.

CDR3 sequence (DNA): TGTGCCAGCAGCTCCGGGACGTATAACACTGAAGCTTTCTTT. Translation: CASSSGTYNTEAFF. V and J are TRBV7-6 and TRBJ1-1, with a weak D call TRBD1 (5 bases). V lost 4 bases and J 2 bases, leaving 11 bases between the germline ends. The CDR3 extends over 14 amino acids. Germline V gene sequence: CDR1 SGHVS, CDR2 FNYEAQ.

The rearrangement joins TRBV12-3 or TRBV12-4 to TRBJ1-3; no firm D call. Trimming cost V 6 bases and J 2 bases, with 14 bases left between them. This CDR3 has 15 amino acids. This chain's CDR3 is CASSPPRPTGNTIYF. For the CDR3, the DNA is TGTGCCAGCAGCCCACCCCGACCCACTGGAAACACCATATATTTT.

This clonotype was detected many times. For the CDR3, the DNA is TGTGCCAGCAGCTCCCAATCCCTAGCCAAAAACATTCAGTACTTC. Its translation: CASSSQSLAKNIQYF. The chain recombines TRBV7-2 with TRBJ2-4; D not certain. The CDR3 runs 15 residues. In germline, CDR1 is SGHTA, CDR2 FQGNSA. V shed 4 bases and J shed 0 bases, with 10 bases lying between them.

This clonotype was found a few times. The chain joins TRBV5-6 to TRBJ1-1, with no clear D. CDR3 size: 12 residues. CDR1 is SGHDT and CDR2 is YYEEEE in the germline V gene. The V gene lost 0 bases and the J gene lost 7 bases, with 7 bases spanning the gap. CDR3: CASSLALVEAFF. As DNA, the CDR3 is TGTGCCAGCAGCTTGGCACTGGTTGAAGCTTTCTTT.